These 23 T cell receptor beta chains were sequenced from one sample in a study of regulatory T cells in long-lasting Graves disease. Time point of the sample: newly diagnosed GD, antithyroid drugs for less than 3 months. PBMC RNA served as the TCR library source. Building of the TCR beta libraries involved iRepertoire HTBI primers and Arm-PCR of CDR3 regions. TCRdb reprocessed the multiplex PCR reads with MiXCR, giving one entry per CDR3 protein. The sample carries approximately 470,000 distinct CDR3 sequences, around 15% recorded once. The sample also formed part of further work on T cells in Graves' hyperthyroidism and ophthalmopathy.

The sample here was peripheral blood mononuclear cells (PBMCs), taken at new diagnosis, from a patient treated with antithyroid drugs. Receptors originate from a man aged 35 to 55 with Graves disease.

The gene calls are TRBV12-3 or TRBV12-4 and TRBJ2-2; no reliable D call. CDR3 length: 12 amino acids. V shed 5 bases and J shed 8 bases, with 9 bases lying between them. CDR3: CASSLRVGELFF. In DNA, the CDR3 is TGTGCCAGCAGTCTAAGGGTAGGGGAGCTGTTTTTT.

This clonotype was counted many times. This rearrangement joins TRBV11-2 to TRBJ1-4; a weak D match, TRBD1 (5 bases). This CDR3 has 15 residues. CDR1 and CDR2 from the germline V gene are SGHAT and FQNNGV. Deletions cut 6 bases from V and 8 bases from J, with 19 bases between. Here the CDR3 reads CASRTPGRASEKLFF. DNA of the CDR3: TGTGCCAGCAGAACGCCGGGACGGGCTTCGGAAAAACTGTTTTTT. The whole variable domain, filled in from reference TRBV11-2 and TRBJ1-4, reads EAGVAQSPRYKIIEKRQSVAFWCNPISGHATLYWYQQILGQGPKLLIQFQNNGVVDDSQLPKDRFSAERLKGVDSTLKIQPAKLEDSAVYLCASRTPGRASEKLFFGSGTQLSVL.

This clonotype was recorded at least ten times. The chain combines TRBV6-5 with TRBJ2-6; no clear D gene. This CDR3 is 17 amino acids long. Germline-derived CDR1 and CDR2 are MNHEY and SVGAGI. Trimming left V 0 bases short and J 4 bases short, with 13 bases between. CDR3 in DNA: TGTGCCAGCAGTTACTCCGTGGGTGAAGGGGGGGCCAACGTCCTGACTTTC. Encoded protein: CASSYSVGEGGANVLTF.

Comment on this clonotype: This may stem from a read error, because a much larger clone lies one nucleotide away. The chain recombines TRBV20-1 with TRBJ2-1; possibly TRBD1 for D (6 bases). The germline V gene encodes CDR1 DFQATT and CDR2 SNEGSKA (reference sequence). The V end lost 3 bases, the J end lost 10 bases, and 22 bases lay between the germline ends. The CDR3 runs to 15 residues. Here the CDR3 DNA reads TGCAGTGCTAGCTTGTTGGCAGGGGTGGCCTCCGAGCAGTTCTTC. Its protein product is CSASLLAGVASEQFF.

This clonotype was observed at least ten times. The rearrangement links TRBV14 to TRBJ2-1; possible D gene TRBD1, 8 bases. The germline V and J ends were trimmed by 4 bases and 9 bases, with 16 bases remaining between them. Germline V gene lookup returns CDR1 SGHDN and CDR2 FVKESK. This CDR3 has 14 amino acids. The CDR3 here is CASSRQGRGSEQFF. The CDR3 DNA reads as TGTGCCAGCAGCCGACAGGGGAGGGGAAGTGAGCAGTTCTTC.

This clonotype came up many times. The CDR3 sequence: CASSSTGTRYYEQYF. Here the CDR3 DNA reads TGTGCCAGCAGCTCCACCGGGACTAGGTACTACGAGCAGTACTTC. The chain is built from TRBV3-1 and TRBJ2-7; 8 bases agree with TRBD2. V was clipped by 5 bases and J by 3 bases; unmatched bases: 9. The CDR3 spans 15 residues. Germline-derived CDR1 and CDR2 are LGHDT and YNNKEL (reference sequence).

The rearrangement uses TRBV7-9 and TRBJ2-7; TRBD1 aligns across 9 bases. Germline CDR1 is SEHNR and CDR2 is FQNEAQ (reference sequence). This CDR3 has 16 residues. V shed 1 base and J 3 bases; nucleotides not matched to a gene: 7. The CDR3, as DNA: TGTGCCAGCAGCTTAGGTATGGGACAGGGCCACTACGAGCAGTACTTC. Protein sequence: CASSLGMGQGHYEQYF.

As regards this clonotype: Since the CDR3 does not end with the conserved phenylalanine or tryptophan, this likely comes from a read error. The chain couples TRBV18 to TRBJ1-2; a weak D match, TRBD1 (5 bases). The CDR3 contains 12 residues. Germline CDR1 reads KGHSH; CDR2 reads LQKENI. V lost 2 bases and J lost 6, with 7 bases in between. The CDR3 DNA is TGTGCCAGCTCACCAGACAGAAATGGCTACACCTCC. Its protein product is CASSPDRNGYTS.

This clonotype has a handful of counts. The junction departs from the called germline gene at one end, perhaps through a read error. The gene calls are TRBV28 and TRBJ1-1, with D unresolved. The CDR3 contains 12 residues. Per germline, CDR1 MDHEN and CDR2 SYDVKM. The CDR3 region has the DNA TGTGCCAGCAGATTACAGAACGCTGAAGCTTTCTTT. It encodes CASRLQNAEAFF.

This clonotype was observed at least ten times. The V and J genes are TRBV2 and TRBJ2-3; a weak D match, TRBD2 (5 bases). V was clipped by 1 base and J by 8 bases, with 7 bases between them. This CDR3 comprises 12 residues. CDR1 is SNHLY and CDR2 is FYNNEI in the germline V gene. The CDR3 region is CASSEGAGTQYF. The CDR3 region has the DNA TGTGCCAGCAGTGAAGGTGCGGGTACGCAGTATTTT.

This clonotype was counted many times. This rearrangement joins TRBV9 to TRBJ2-7; D is possibly TRBD1 (6 bases). Trimming took 0 bases from V and 1 from J, leaving 11 bases between them. This CDR3 is built from 15 residues. CDR1 SGDLS and CDR2 YYNGEE come from the germline V gene. The CDR3 DNA reads as TGTGCCAGCAGCGTAGGGACAGTCCCATCCTACGAGCAGTACTTC. This codes for CASSVGTVPSYEQYF. The whole variable domain, remainder taken from reference TRBV9 and TRBJ2-7, is DSGVTQTPKHLITATGQRVTLRCSPRSGDLSVYWYQQSLDQGLQFLIQYYNGEERAKGNILERFSAQQFPDLHSELNLSSLELGDSALYFCASSVGTVPSYEQYFGPGTRLTVT.

This clonotype was counted a few times. The chain employs TRBV5-5 and TRBJ1-5; no clear D gene. This CDR3 has 15 residues. Germline lookup yields CDR1 SGHKS and CDR2 YYEKEE (reference sequence). Trimming removed 3 bases from V and 1 base from J, with 11 bases in between. The CDR3 protein is CASSYNSASNQPQHF. DNA for the CDR3: TGTGCCAGCAGCTATAACAGTGCCAGCAATCAGCCCCAGCATTTT.

This clonotype was counted at least ten times. The rearrangement links TRBV3-1 to TRBJ1-4, with D unclear. Deletions cut 1 base from V and 0 bases from J, with 6 bases between. This CDR3 region has 15 residues. Germline V gives CDR1 LGHDT, CDR2 YNNKEL (reference sequence). The CDR3 protein is CASSQAAPTNEKLFF. CDR3 nucleotides: TGTGCCAGCAGCCAAGCGGCACCAACTAATGAAAAACTGTTTTTT.

This clonotype was detected ten times or more. This chain joins TRBV6-1 and TRBJ2-3, with 7 bases that match TRBD2. Losses at the gene ends were 1 base for V and 5 bases for J; bases not matched to a gene: 3. CDR1 MNHNS and CDR2 SASEGT come from the germline V gene. The CDR3 covers 14 residues. The CDR3 spells CASSEGLAQDTQYF. CDR3 DNA: TGTGCCAGCAGTGAAGGACTAGCTCAAGATACGCAGTATTTT.

There are many counts of this clonotype. V and J are TRBV20-1 and TRBJ2-3, with TRBD2 identical over 12 bases. Germline CDR1 reads DFQATT; CDR2 reads SNEGSKA (reference sequence). The ends lost 6 bases at V and 5 bases at J; junction bases unmatched: 6. CDR3 size: 14 residues. The CDR3 DNA is TGCAGTGCAAGGACTAGCGGGACTGGAGATACGCAGTATTTT. Encoded protein: CSARTSGTGDTQYF.

This clonotype was detected ten times or more. J is TRBJ2-2 and V is TRBV12-3 or TRBV12-4; the D gene is possibly TRBD2 (7 bases). The V gene lost 3 bases and the J gene lost 4 bases, with 12 bases spanning the gap. The CDR3 sequence is 15 residues long. CDR3 residues: CASSFRAGATGELFF. In nucleotides, the CDR3 is TGTGCCAGCAGTTTTCGGGCGGGGGCCACCGGGGAGCTGTTTTTT.

The chain couples TRBV7-9 to TRBJ2-3; 10 bases line up with TRBD2. The V gene end was trimmed by 8 bases and the J gene end by 4 bases; junction bases not matched to a gene: 6. CDR1 is SEHNR, CDR2 FQNEAQ, per germline (reference sequence). CDR3 length: 14 amino acids. The CDR3 spells CASEAGGLPDTQYF. CDR3 DNA: TGTGCCAGCGAAGCGGGAGGGCTCCCAGATACGCAGTATTTT. Full variable domain (remainder filled in from reference TRBV7-9 and TRBJ2-3): DTGVSQNPRHKITKRGQNVTFRCDPISEHNRLYWYRQTLGQGPEFLTYFQNEAQLEKSRLLSDRFSAERPKGSFSTLEIQRTEQGDSAMYLCASEAGGLPDTQYFGPGTRLTVL.

This clonotype was detected a few times. The chain uses TRBV3-1 and TRBJ2-1; no definite D call. This CDR3 is built from 15 residues. CDR1 LGHDT and CDR2 YNNKEL come from the germline V gene (reference sequence). V was trimmed by 0 bases and J by 3 bases, leaving 9 bases between them. The CDR3 sequence is CASSQDVGIYNEQFF. In DNA, the CDR3 is TGTGCCAGCAGCCAAGACGTGGGCATCTACAATGAGCAGTTCTTC.

This clonotype has at least ten counts. The germline gene is not matched at one end of the junction; a read error may be the cause. This sequence joins TRBV20-1 and TRBJ2-1; tentatively, D is TRBD1 (5 bases). Germline V gene lookup returns CDR1 DFQATT and CDR2 SNEGSKA (reference sequence). The CDR3 has 13 amino acids. The CDR3 reads CSPSQGSSNEQFF. The DNA of the CDR3 is TGCAGTCCTAGTCAGGGTAGTAGTAATGAGCAGTTCTTC.

CDR3 amino acids: CSARDRGRYNEQFF. As DNA, the CDR3 is TGCAGTGCTAGAGACAGGGGACGGTACAATGAGCAGTTCTTC. The rearrangement uses TRBV20-1 and TRBJ2-1, with D perhaps TRBD1 (6 bases). V was clipped by 0 bases and J by 4 bases, with 10 bases between them. From germline, CDR1 is DFQATT and CDR2 SNEGSKA (reference sequence). This CDR3 contains 14 residues.

This clonotype occurred many times. The chain employs TRBV7-8 and TRBJ1-5; D gene ambiguous. Germline loops: CDR1 SGHVS, CDR2 FQNEAQ. CDR3 length: 15 residues. The V end was cut by 6 bases, the J end by 0 bases, with 12 bases between. The DNA for the CDR3 is TGTGCCAGCAGGATAGGGCGGGATAGCAATCAGCCCCAGCATTTT. Residues: CASRIGRDSNQPQHF.

The genes are TRBV7-6 and TRBJ2-4; TRBD2 might be the D (6 bases). The CDR3 has 13 residues. The ends were cut back, 2 bases at V and 8 bases at J, with 10 bases in the middle. Germline V gene sequence: CDR1 SGHVS, CDR2 FNYEAQ. CDR3 coding DNA: TGTGCCAGCAGCTTAAACCCGGGAGACATTCAGTACTTC. Amino acid sequence: CASSLNPGDIQYF.

The V gene is TRBV5-4, the J gene TRBJ1-2, with D uncertain. V shed 0 bases and J shed 0 bases, with 12 bases lying between them. CDR3 length: 16 residues. Germline-derived CDR1 and CDR2 are SGHNT and YYREEE (reference sequence). CDR3 in DNA: TGTGCCAGCAGCTTGGCGCGGAATCTAGCTAACTATGGCTACACCTTC. Translation gives CASSLARNLANYGYTF.